The 18 T cell receptor beta chains reported below all come from one sample, sequenced in a study of shared clonotypes between healthy human individuals. This table comes from immunoSEQ multiplex PCR, and its TCRdb copy is limited to in-frame clones, with some not included. The sample has approximately 320,000 clones; roughly 70% are singletons. The sequenced sample consisted of memory CD4+ T cells sorted from blood. Subset denoted: CD45RA-negative fraction. These receptors were taken from a young man in good health.

The chain links TRBV6-1 to TRBJ2-5, with TRBD1 identical over 10 bases. V shed 5 bases and J 5 bases; nucleotides not matched to a gene: 5. CDR3 length: 14 residues. Germline lookup yields CDR1 MNHNS and CDR2 SASEGT. Here the CDR3 reads CASSPRTGGETQYF. The DNA of the CDR3 is TGTGCCAGCAGTCCCCGGACAGGGGGGGAGACCCAGTACTTC.

V gene TRBV2 combines with J gene TRBJ2-3; D gene ambiguous. The CDR3 loop spans 14 amino acids. Deletions cut 9 bases from V and 2 bases from J, with 15 bases between. CDR1 and CDR2 (germline): SNHLY, FYNNEI. DNA for the CDR3: TGTGCCAGTACGATGTCGGTAGACACAGATACGCAGTATTTT. This sequence encodes CASTMSVDTDTQYF.

The CDR3 DNA is TGTGCCAGCACACATGGGACTAGCGGGAGGGGTGATACGCAGTATTTT. Encoded protein: CASTHGTSGRGDTQYF. V usage is TRBV5-8 and J usage is TRBJ2-3; 16 bases agree with TRBD2. CDR3 length equals 16 residues. V shed 6 bases and J 6 bases; nucleotides not matched to a gene: 7. Germline loops: CDR1 SGHTS, CDR2 YDEGEE. Variable domain in full (rest from reference TRBV5-8 and TRBJ2-3): EAGVTQSPTHLIKTRGQQATLRCSPISGHTSVYWYQQALGLGLQFLLWYDEGEERNRGNFPPRFSGRQFPNYSSELNVNALELEDSALYLCASTHGTSGRGDTQYFGPGTRLTVL.

This clone came up once. This chain joins TRBV19 and TRBJ1-1, with D possibly TRBD1 on 6 matching bases. The length of the CDR3 is 14 residues. V was pared by 6 bases and J by 1 base, with 12 bases between. The V gene's germline CDR1 is LNHDA and CDR2 SQIVND (reference sequence). The chain's CDR3 is CASSVQGGNTEAFF. The CDR3, as DNA: TGTGCCAGTAGCGTACAAGGGGGGAACACTGAAGCTTTCTTT.

The chain has TRBV7-2 and TRBJ2-5; 9 bases are a match to TRBD2. Germline V CDR1 and CDR2: SGHTA, FQGNSA. The CDR3 length is 15 residues. After removal of 2 bases from V and 4 bases from J, the junction contained 5 bases not matched to a gene. CDR3: CASSLHGGRVETQYF. The CDR3 nucleotides are TGTGCCAGCAGCTTACACGGCGGGAGGGTAGAGACCCAGTACTTC. Complete variable domain (other parts from reference TRBV7-2 and TRBJ2-5): GAGVSQSPSNKVTEKGKDVELRCDPISGHTALYWYRQSLGQGLEFLIYFQGNSAPDKSGLPSDRFSAERTGGSVSTLTIQRTQQEDSAVYLCASSLHGGRVETQYFGPGTRLLVL.

This clone appeared once. The V gene is TRBV6-1, the J gene TRBJ1-1; D uncertain. Germline V gene sequence: CDR1 MNHNS, CDR2 SASEGT. CDR3 length: 12 amino acids. V shed 2 bases and J shed 3 bases, with 4 bases lying between them. DNA for the CDR3: TGTGCCAGCAGTGAACCTTACACTGAAGCTTTCTTT. Protein: CASSEPYTEAFF.

To note about this clone: Germline is not matched at one junction end, which may reflect a read error. This rearrangement joins TRBV5-1 to TRBJ2-2; no firm D call. CDR3 length equals 14 residues. The germline V gene encodes CDR1 SGHRS and CDR2 YFSETQ. CDR3 bases: TGCGCCAGCAGCCTCACAAGGAACACCAGGGAGCTGTTTTTT. This sequence encodes CASSLTRNTRELFF. Filled out from reference TRBV5-1 and TRBJ2-2, the complete variable domain reads KAGVTQTPRYLIKTRGQQVTLSCSPISGHRSVSWYQQTPGQGLQFLFEYFSETQRNKGNFPGRFSGRQFSNSRSEMNVSTLELGDSALYLCASSLTRNTRELFFGEGSRLTVL.

The chain is built from TRBV5-4 and TRBJ2-5; 9 bases map to TRBD2. The CDR3 loop spans 16 amino acids. Germline values: CDR1 SGHNT, CDR2 YYREEE (reference sequence). The V segment lost 4 bases and the J segment 1 base; nucleotides outside the gene matches: 8. The CDR3 region has the DNA TGTGCCAGCAGCAAGGTAGCGGGAGCGGGCCAAGAGACCCAGTACTTC. It translates to CASSKVAGAGQETQYF.

V is TRBV29-1 and J is TRBJ2-7; D is possibly TRBD1 (5 bases). The germline V and J ends were trimmed by 4 bases and 0 bases, with 10 bases remaining between them. Looked up from germline, CDR1 is SQVTM and CDR2 is ANQGSEA. The CDR3 extends over 13 amino acids. CDR3 sequence: CSVVGGASYEQYF. CDR3 coding DNA: TGCAGCGTTGTCGGTGGGGCCTCCTACGAGCAGTACTTC.

The V and J genes are TRBV6-6 and TRBJ2-7, with 8 bases that match TRBD1. The ends lost 6 bases at V and 3 bases at J; junction bases unmatched: 4. The CDR3 sequence is 13 residues long. The germline CDR1 and CDR2 sequences are MNHNY and SVGAGI (reference sequence). The CDR3 nucleotides are TGTGCCAGCAGCGGGGACAGGTACTACGAGCAGTACTTC. Its protein is CASSGDRYYEQYF.

The chain is built from TRBV9 and TRBJ1-4; D is unclear. Trimming took off 1 base at V and 5 bases at J, with 12 bases between the two ends. There are 15 residues in the CDR3. From germline, CDR1 is SGDLS and CDR2 YYNGEE. CDR3 protein: CASSVPLPRNEKLFF. CDR3 DNA sequence: TGTGCCAGCAGCGTACCGCTTCCCAGGAATGAAAAACTGTTTTTT.

The V and J genes are TRBV27 and TRBJ2-1; no clear D. The germline V gene encodes CDR1 MNHEY and CDR2 SMNVEV (reference sequence). There are 15 residues in the CDR3. Trimming left V 4 bases short and J 0 bases short, with 10 bases between. The CDR3 DNA reads as TGTGCCAGCAGTTCCGGACCGAGCTCCTACAATGAGCAGTTCTTC. Protein sequence: CASSSGPSSYNEQFF.

The rearrangement links TRBV2 to TRBJ1-5; the D is unclear. The CDR3 totals 14 residues. Germline V lookup: CDR1 SNHLY, CDR2 FYNNEI. Trimming removed 3 bases from V and 4 bases from J, with 10 bases in between. As DNA, the CDR3 is TGTGCCAGCAGTGATTCGTCAGGAAATCAGCCCCAGCATTTT. Its protein is CASSDSSGNQPQHF.

The rearrangement uses TRBV7-2 and TRBJ1-2, with D perhaps TRBD1 (6 bases). The V and J ends lost 1 base and 7 bases respectively, with 13 bases between them. The length of the CDR3 is 14 residues. Germline V lookup: CDR1 SGHTA, CDR2 FQGNSA. CDR3 DNA: TGTGCCAGCAGCTTAGATCGGACAGTGGGTGGCTACACCTTC. It codes for CASSLDRTVGGYTF.

The J gene is TRBJ2-5, the V gene TRBV7-2; the D is unclear. The V end was cut by 3 bases, the J end by 1 base, with 0 bases between. Germline V gives CDR1 SGHTA, CDR2 FQGNSA. This CDR3 region has 11 residues. CDR3 residues: CASSFQETQYF. In nucleotides, the CDR3 is TGTGCCAGCAGCTTCCAAGAGACCCAGTACTTC. The variable domain in full, with the rest retrieved from reference TRBV7-2 and TRBJ2-5, is GAGVSQSPSNKVTEKGKDVELRCDPISGHTALYWYRQSLGQGLEFLIYFQGNSAPDKSGLPSDRFSAERTGGSVSTLTIQRTQQEDSAVYLCASSFQETQYFGPGTRLLVL.

The chain links TRBV25-1 to TRBJ1-1, with D tentatively TRBD1 (5 bases). V was clipped by 7 bases and J by 4 bases, with 13 bases between them. The length of the CDR3 is 13 residues. The germline CDR1 and CDR2 sequences are MGHDK and SYGVNS. CDR3 nucleotide sequence: TGTGCCAGCACGTACGGGGCCGGCACTGAAGCTTTCTTT. Its protein product is CASTYGAGTEAFF. The whole variable domain, filled in from reference TRBV25-1 and TRBJ1-1, reads EADIYQTPRYLVIGTGKKITLECSQTMGHDKMYWYQQDPGMELHLIHYSYGVNSTEKGDLSSESTVSRIRTEHFPLTLESARPSHTSQYLCASTYGAGTEAFFGQGTRLTVV.

The CDR3 region has the DNA TGTGCCAGCAGTGGACAGAGCGTCGCCTACGAGCAGTACTTC. This sequence encodes CASSGQSVAYEQYF. This sequence joins TRBV2 and TRBJ2-7; D is possibly TRBD1 (5 bases). Per germline, CDR1 SNHLY and CDR2 FYNNEI. V gave up 4 bases and J gave up 2 bases, with 12 bases separating them. The CDR3 sequence is 14 residues long.

This clone was seen a few times. For the CDR3, the DNA is TGTGCTTCACACCACGCAGATACGAACACCGGGGAGCTGTTTTTT. The encoded protein is CASHHADTNTGELFF. This chain uses TRBV9 with TRBJ2-2, with unresolved D. This CDR3 is built from 15 residues. Germline V gene lookup returns CDR1 SGDLS and CDR2 YYNGEE.